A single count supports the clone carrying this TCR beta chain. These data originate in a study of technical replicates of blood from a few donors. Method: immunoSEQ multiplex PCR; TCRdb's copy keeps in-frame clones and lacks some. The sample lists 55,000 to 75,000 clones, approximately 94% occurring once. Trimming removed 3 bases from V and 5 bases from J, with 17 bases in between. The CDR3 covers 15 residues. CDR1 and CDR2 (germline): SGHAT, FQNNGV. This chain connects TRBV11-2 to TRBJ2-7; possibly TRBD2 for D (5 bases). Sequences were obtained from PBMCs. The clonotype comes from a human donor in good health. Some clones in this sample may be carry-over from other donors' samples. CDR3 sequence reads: CASSFTADFRDEQYF. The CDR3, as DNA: TGTGCCAGCAGCTTTACAGCGGACTTTCGGGACGAGCAGTACTTC.